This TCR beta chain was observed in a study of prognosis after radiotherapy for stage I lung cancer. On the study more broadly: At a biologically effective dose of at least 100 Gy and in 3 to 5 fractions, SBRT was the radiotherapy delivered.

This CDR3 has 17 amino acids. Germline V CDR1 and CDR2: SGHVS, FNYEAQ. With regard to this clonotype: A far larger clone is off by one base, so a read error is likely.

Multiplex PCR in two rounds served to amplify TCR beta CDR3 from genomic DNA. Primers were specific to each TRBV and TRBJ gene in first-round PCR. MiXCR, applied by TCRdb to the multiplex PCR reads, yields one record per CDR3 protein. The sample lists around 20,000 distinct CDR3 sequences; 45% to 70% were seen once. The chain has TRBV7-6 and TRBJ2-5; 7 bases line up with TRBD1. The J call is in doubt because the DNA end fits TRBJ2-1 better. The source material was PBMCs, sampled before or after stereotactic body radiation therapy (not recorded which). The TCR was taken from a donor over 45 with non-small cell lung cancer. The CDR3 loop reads CASSLALGQWADNEQFF. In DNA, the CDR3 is TGTGCCAGCAGCTTAGCGCTGGGACAGTGGGCAGACAATGAGCAGTTCTTC.